The 4 T cell receptor beta chains presented below share a single source sample, sequenced in a study of cytomegalovirus exposure and HLA in healthy donors. It was with 60 Vbeta and 13 Jbeta primers that the PCR ran. This table comes from immunoSEQ multiplex PCR, and its TCRdb copy is limited to in-frame clones, with some not included. The sample carries 70,000 to 90,000 clones, about 69% recorded once. The sequenced material came from PBMCs. The source of these receptors is a man between 60 and 75 years old in good health and CMV-seronegative.

This chain links TRBV9 with TRBJ2-2; D is perhaps TRBD1 (6 bases). V dropped 3 bases and J dropped 1 base, with 10 bases sitting between them. The CDR3 is 15 residues long. CDR1 and CDR2 (germline): SGDLS, YYNGEE. The CDR3 DNA sequence: TGTGCCAGCAGCGGATCCAGGGGGAACACCGGGGAGCTGTTTTTT. This translates into CASSGSRGNTGELFF. Filled out from reference TRBV9 and TRBJ2-2, the complete variable domain reads DSGVTQTPKHLITATGQRVTLRCSPRSGDLSVYWYQQSLDQGLQFLIQYYNGEERAKGNILERFSAQQFPDLHSELNLSSLELGDSALYFCASSGSRGNTGELFFGEGSRLTVL.

This chain uses TRBV19 with TRBJ2-6, with D unclear. Germline CDR1 reads LNHDA; CDR2 reads SQIVND (reference sequence). With 5 bases removed from V and 3 bases from J, the gap between germline ends came to 14 bases. The length of the CDR3 is 16 residues. The chain's CDR3 is CASSRVLKSGANVLTF. CDR3 DNA sequence: TGTGCCAGTAGTCGAGTCTTAAAGAGTGGGGCCAACGTCCTGACTTTC.

The chain links TRBV5-5 to TRBJ2-7; maybe TRBD2 (6 bases). V gave up 1 base and J gave up 0 bases, with 11 bases separating them. CDR1 and CDR2 from the germline V gene are SGHKS and YYEKEE (reference sequence). The CDR3 has 15 amino acids. CDR3 sequence (DNA): TGTGCCAGCAGCTTGCCCCGGGGGTTCTCCTACGAGCAGTACTTC. It translates to CASSLPRGFSYEQYF.

This clone is deemed large. This chain links TRBV7-8 with TRBJ2-3; TRBD1 matches 8 bases. The CDR3 is 15 amino acids. Trimming at V came to 0 bases and at J to 6 bases, leaving 5 bases not matched to a gene. CDR1 is SGHVS and CDR2 is FQNEAQ in the germline V gene. The chain's CDR3 is CASSLAARGRDTQYF. In DNA, the CDR3 is TGTGCCAGCAGCTTAGCCGCCAGGGGGCGGGATACGCAGTATTTT.